This TCR beta chain was recorded in a study of T-cell memory formation after mild COVID-19. Looking at the study overall: The TCR clusters were mostly specific to one donor.

Regarding the study as a whole: Among contracting clones, CD4+ were mainly CM/EM and CD8+ enriched in EMRA. Memory cells collected pre-infection included some clones that later responded, suggesting cross-reactive memory joined.

After 5'RACE with constant-segment primers, TCR alpha and TCR beta cDNA libraries carrying sample barcodes and UMIs were obtained. TCRdb recomputed calls from the 5' RACE reads with MiXCR, one row per CDR3 protein. The sample lists about 150,000 distinct CDR3 sequences, almost 25% occurring once. A word on this clonotype: Its antigen is undetermined.

The J segment lost 4 bases and the V segment lost 5 bases, leaving 5 bases of the junction unmatched. The CDR3 spans 15 residues. Germline CDR1 and CDR2: SEHNR and FQNEAQ (reference sequence). This TCR was recovered from an adult woman who had mild COVID-19 (a few samples of this study predate the infection). Cell type and time point are not known. The sample taken for sequencing was PBMCs or a T cell subset sorted from them (not recorded which). This chain links TRBV7-9 with TRBJ2-7; 13 bases are shared with TRBD2. The CDR3 sequence is CASSGLAGATYEQYF. The CDR3 nucleotides read TGTGCCAGCAGCGGACTAGCGGGAGCTACGTACGAGCAGTACTTC. The complete variable domain, with remaining parts taken from reference TRBV7-9 and TRBJ2-7, reads DTGVSQNPRHKITKRGQNVTFRCDPISEHNRLYWYRQTLGQGPEFLTYFQNEAQLEKSRLLSDRFSAERPKGSFSTLEIQRTEQGDSAMYLCASSGLAGATYEQYFGPGTRLTVT.